The entry below describes one TCR beta chain. In this sample, this clonotype turned up once. What this receptor recognizes is not known. The input lacks base qualities; no much larger clone sits a single base away. One read is thin evidence. This specimen comes from a study of patients and donors after allogeneic stem cell transplantation (dated by TCRdb to the early 2020s). Libraries were constructed by RT-PCR. Sequencing instrument: NextSeq 550. TCRdb applied fastp at Q25 and MiXCR to the public reads, then kept only in-frame beta chains. Rows with a matching CDR3 protein are joined into one entry that keeps the most common DNA and genes. Within this sample are some 880,000 distinct CDR3 sequences, with more than 15% of them counted one time only. The ten largest clones represent around 5.5% of the sample. From the cysteine through the phenylalanine, the CDR3 covers 16 amino acids. The retained sequence is limited to the CDR3, 48 bases, with the frame set at the first base. CDR1 and CDR2, per the germline V gene, are SGDLS and YYNGEE. V is clipped by 4 bases and J by 0 bases, and the sequence between their germline boundaries is 17 bases long.

This receptor was identified in a human donor who was either an allogeneic HSCT recipient or a stem cell or donor lymphocyte infusion donor (not recorded which). It is not recorded whose cells these are; they may come from a transplant donor. The sequencing sample was made of blood, either unsorted or a sorted T cell fraction (not recorded which). The chain joins TRBV9 to TRBJ2-7, with a tentative D gene TRBD1 over 7 matching bases. The bases read TGTGCCAGCAGCCTCAGGGGGGCTAGCTCCTCCTACGAGCAGTACTTC. Its product reads: CASSLRGASSSYEQYF.